This T cell receptor beta chain was documented in a study of identical twins. Study-level results: Interpretation of the results relied on cross-sectional statistical analysis and not on following the same donors. Abundant cord blood beta clonotypes carried fewer insertions; memory repertoires showed none.

A universal primer site was incorporated via template switching, and the cDNA contained unique molecular identifiers. A single record per CDR3 protein comes from TCRdb applying MiXCR to the 5' RACE reads. The table includes about 450,000 distinct CDR3 sequences, less than 20% detected once. A word on this clonotype: Its antigen is undetermined.

The CDR3 consists of 12 residues. Trimming stripped 10 bases from V and 2 bases from J, with 12 bases between. Germline-derived CDR1 and CDR2 are SEHNR and FQNEAQ (reference sequence). This receptor was identified in a man aged 45-65 years in good health. V usage is TRBV7-9 and J usage is TRBJ2-7; a weak D match, TRBD1 (6 bases). Sequences were obtained from naive T cells sorted from blood. The CDR3 protein is CATEGEPYEQYF. The CDR3, as DNA: TGTGCCACCGAGGGGGAGCCCTACGAGCAGTACTTC.